This T cell receptor beta chain was retrieved from a study of blood T cell repertoires in COVID-19. Concerning this clone itself: Relative to the germline gene, one junction end is altered; a read error may explain this. Distinct nucleotide sequences in the sample also encode this CDR3.

The length of the CDR3 is 14 residues. Germline V gives CDR1 MGHDK, CDR2 SYGVNS. Sequenced by immunoSEQ multiplex PCR; TCRdb stores in-frame clones only, minus some. This table holds 150,000 to 200,000 clones, about nine tenths found once. This TCR derives from a man aged 60-69 years with active or convalescent COVID-19. The rearrangement uses TRBV25-1 and TRBJ1-2, with TRBD1 matching 7 bases. The sequencing input was peripheral blood. The CDR3 DNA is TGTGCCAGCAGCCGGGACAGCTCTAACTATGGCTACACCTTT. Its translation: CASSRDSSNYGYTF.